This T cell receptor (beta chain) emerged from a study of T cell repertoires in ileal Crohn's disease. Study-wide background: All patients had surgery for stricturing (around 60%) or penetrating (approximately 39%) disease. TCRB immunosequencing input was roughly 490 nanograms of biopsy DNA per sample.

Overall study findings and caveats: Compared with non-smokers, active smokers at surgery showed more clonal expansions. Endoscopic recurrence occurred in every patient whose clonality exceeded 26.8%.

Germline CDR1 reads ENHRY; CDR2 reads SYGVKD. With 2 bases removed from V and 0 bases from J, the gap between germline ends came to 8 bases. The CDR3 sequence is 15 residues long. A note on this clone: Its antigen is undetermined.

Only in-frame clones appear in the TCRdb table, and some are missing; sequencing was by immunoSEQ multiplex PCR. The table has about 18,000 clones, roughly 76% seen once. Indicated time point: inflamed ileum from the surgical specimen. Sequencing used ileal tissue. The sequence came from an adult with Crohn's disease. The chain links TRBV10-3 to TRBJ2-1; TRBD2 is a possible D gene (6 bases). The CDR3 protein is CAISEVSGSYNEQFF. As DNA, the CDR3 is TGTGCCATCAGTGAGGTTAGCGGCTCCTACAATGAGCAGTTCTTC.